The 32 T cell receptor beta chains below were found in one sample sequenced in a study of T cell responses to AZD1222 COVID-19 vaccine. Produced via immunoSEQ multiplex PCR; TCRdb's table is partial and in-frame only. Here the sample spans around 100,000 clones, about nine tenths being singletons. This specimen consisted of peripheral blood, obtained on day 0 of AZD1222 vaccination. Every receptor here comes from an adult in good health.

This clone has just one count. The V call is TRBV10-3, the J call TRBJ1-5, with a tentative D call TRBD1 (6 bases). V gave up 0 bases and J gave up 0 bases, with 12 bases separating them. The CDR3 covers 17 residues. Germline CDR1 ENHRY, CDR2 SYGVKD. In DNA, the CDR3 is TGTGCCATCAGTGAGTCCAGGGGAATCAATAGCAATCAGCCCCAGCATTTT. It is translated as CAISESRGINSNQPQHF.

The chain couples TRBV5-1 to TRBJ2-5, with D perhaps matching TRBD1 (5 bases). CDR3 size: 13 residues. The V and J ends lost 4 bases and 5 bases respectively, with 12 bases between them. Looked up from germline, CDR1 is SGHRS and CDR2 is YFSETQ. The CDR3 reads CASSTPQGETQYF. CDR3 coding DNA: TGCGCCAGCAGCACTCCCCAGGGTGAGACCCAGTACTTC.

CDR3 sequence (DNA): TGTGCCAGCAGCCAACCCGGTACAGGTTCCTACGAGCAGTACTTC. Its translation: CASSQPGTGSYEQYF. The chain combines TRBV4-2 with TRBJ2-7, with D perhaps matching TRBD1 (5 bases). The germline gives CDR1 LGHNA, CDR2 YNFKEQ. With 2 bases removed from V and 1 base from J, the gap between germline ends came to 12 bases. CDR3 length equals 15 residues.

This clone occurred a few times. The V gene is TRBV29-1, the J gene TRBJ1-1; TRBD1 matches 7 bases. This CDR3 contains 14 residues. J was trimmed by 4 bases and V by 3 bases; bases with no gene match: 8. Germline assignment: CDR1 SQVTM and CDR2 ANQGSEA. DNA of the CDR3: TGCAGCGTTGAGATAAAGGCAGGGGGCACTGAAGCTTTCTTT. It translates to CSVEIKAGGTEAFF.

The chain recombines TRBV5-1 with TRBJ1-6; TRBD1 matches at 12 bases. CDR3 length equals 16 residues. V lost 3 bases, J lost 7 bases, and 5 bases stayed unmatched. Per the germline V gene, CDR1 is SGHRS and CDR2 is YFSETQ. CDR3 protein: CASSWGQGASNSPLHF. The CDR3 DNA is TGCGCCAGCAGCTGGGGACAGGGGGCGTCGAATTCACCCCTCCACTTT. Combining the CDR3 with reference TRBV5-1 and TRBJ1-6 gives the whole variable domain KAGVTQTPRYLIKTRGQQVTLSCSPISGHRSVSWYQQTPGQGLQFLFEYFSETQRNKGNFPGRFSGRQFSNSRSEMNVSTLELGDSALYLCASSWGQGASNSPLHFGNGTRLTVT.

This clone was picked up one time. For the CDR3, the DNA is TGTGCCAGCAGTTGGTACACAGGGGGCTCAAGGAATGAGCAGTTCTTC. Its protein is CASSWYTGGSRNEQFF. The V call is TRBV28, the J call TRBJ2-1; 9 bases are a match to TRBD1. Germline assignment: CDR1 MDHEN and CDR2 SYDVKM. CDR3 length equals 16 residues. The V segment lost 4 bases and the J segment 7 bases; nucleotides outside the gene matches: 11.

The V call is TRBV3-1 (or the pseudogene TRBV3-2), the J call TRBJ2-1; D may be TRBD1 or TRBD2 (6 bases each). Germline CDR1 is LGHDT and CDR2 is YNNKEL (reference sequence). The V end lost 1 base, the J end lost 2 bases, and 9 bases lay between the germline ends. The length of the CDR3 is 15 residues. In DNA, the CDR3 is TGTGCCAGCAGCCAAGTGGGGGGCGCCTACAATGAGCAGTTCTTC. It is translated as CASSQVGGAYNEQFF.

This rearrangement joins TRBV4-1 to TRBJ2-2; 7 nucleotides align to TRBD2. Trimming at V came to 2 bases and at J to 6 bases, leaving 3 bases not matched to a gene. Germline CDR1 MGHRA, CDR2 YSYEKL. The CDR3 covers 14 residues. The DNA for the CDR3 is TGCGCCAGCAGCCAAATACTAGCGCCCGGGGAGCTGTTTTTT. Translated: CASSQILAPGELFF.

The table lists this clone with a count of one. This chain links TRBV5-1 with TRBJ1-6; D not certain. The germline V gene encodes CDR1 SGHRS and CDR2 YFSETQ. With 1 base removed from V and 7 bases from J, the gap between germline ends came to 3 bases. This CDR3 has 12 amino acids. The CDR3 nucleotides are TGCGCCAGCAGCTTGAGCAATTCACCCCTCCACTTT. Translated: CASSLSNSPLHF.

V is TRBV18 and J is TRBJ1-2; possibly TRBD1 for D (5 bases). The CDR3 contains 14 residues. Trimming took off 3 bases at V and 7 bases at J, with 15 bases between the two ends. CDR1 is KGHSH and CDR2 is LQKENI in the germline V gene. CDR3 coding DNA: TGTGCCAGCTCACCCCAGGTAGATAGGGGTGGCTACACCTTC. The encoded protein is CASSPQVDRGGYTF.

V gene TRBV7-9 combines with J gene TRBJ1-1, with D possibly TRBD1 on 6 matching bases. The V end lost 6 bases, the J end lost 10 bases, and 18 bases lay between the germline ends. From germline, CDR1 is SEHNR and CDR2 FQNEAQ (reference sequence). The CDR3 covers 13 residues. CDR3 sequence reads: CASRPDSASGAFF. The DNA for the CDR3 is TGTGCCAGCAGACCGGACAGCGCCTCGGGAGCTTTCTTT.

The CDR3 DNA reads as TGTGCCAGCAGCCAATTACAGGGCACTGAAGCTTTCTTT. It codes for CASSQLQGTEAFF. This chain connects TRBV7-7 to TRBJ1-1, with a weak D call TRBD1 (6 bases). Between the trimmed V and J ends, which lost 5 bases and 4 bases, there was a span of 11 bases. CDR1 is SSHAT, CDR2 FNYEAQ, per germline (reference sequence). There are 13 residues in the CDR3.

V gene TRBV19 combines with J gene TRBJ1-1; D uncertain. CDR3 length equals 14 residues. Germline CDR1 is LNHDA and CDR2 is SQIVND (reference sequence). The ends were cut back, 6 bases at V and 1 base at J, with 12 bases in the middle. The chain's CDR3 is CASSITTGNTEAFF. Here the CDR3 DNA reads TGTGCCAGTAGCATAACCACGGGGAACACTGAAGCTTTCTTT.

The chain couples TRBV2 to TRBJ1-4; D remains ambiguous. V dropped 2 bases and J dropped 2 bases, with 6 bases sitting between them. The CDR3 loop spans 14 amino acids. CDR1 and CDR2 (germline): SNHLY, FYNNEI. The CDR3 DNA follows: TGTGCCAGCAGTGAACCCCGGACTAATGAAAAACTGTTTTTT. Translated: CASSEPRTNEKLFF.

This clone was recorded a few times. In DNA, the CDR3 is TGTGCCAGCAGCGGTAAGACAGGAGCTTCACCCCTCCACTTT. Amino acid sequence: CASSGKTGASPLHF. The rearrangement links TRBV5-6 to TRBJ1-6; perhaps TRBD1 as D (6 bases). V lost 4 bases and J lost 9, with 14 bases in between. This CDR3 has 14 amino acids. CDR1 SGHDT and CDR2 YYEEEE come from the germline V gene.

This chain uses TRBV6-5 with TRBJ1-5, with D uncertain. Germline CDR1 and CDR2: MNHEY and SVGAGI. The ends were cut back, 6 bases at V and 6 bases at J, with 9 bases in the middle. The CDR3 has 12 amino acids. CDR3 nucleotide sequence: TGTGCCAGCAGCCATCCCGCTCAGCCCCAGCATTTT. This encodes CASSHPAQPQHF.

The gene calls are TRBV5-1 and TRBJ1-4; D is ambiguous. The CDR3 length is 13 residues. V was clipped by 8 bases and J by 3 bases, with 11 bases between them. CDR1 SGHRS and CDR2 YFSETQ come from the germline V gene. The CDR3 DNA is TGCGCCAGTACACGGGGTGCTAATGAAAAACTGTTTTTT. Translated, it gives CASTRGANEKLFF. The full variable domain, with the rest looked up from reference TRBV5-1 and TRBJ1-4, is KAGVTQTPRYLIKTRGQQVTLSCSPISGHRSVSWYQQTPGQGLQFLFEYFSETQRNKGNFPGRFSGRQFSNSRSEMNVSTLELGDSALYLCASTRGANEKLFFGSGTQLSVL.

V usage is TRBV5-4 and J usage is TRBJ2-1; D is possibly TRBD1 or TRBD2 (5 bases each). CDR1 and CDR2 (germline): SGHNT, YYREEE (reference sequence). The CDR3 consists of 16 residues. Trimming took off 0 bases at V and 7 bases at J, with 17 bases between the two ends. The CDR3 loop is CASSLEGRASGNEQFF. The CDR3 region has the DNA TGTGCCAGCAGCTTGGAGGGCAGGGCCTCGGGGAATGAGCAGTTCTTC.

This clone was picked up one time. The gene calls are TRBV6-5 and TRBJ2-5, with a possible D match to TRBD1 (5 bases). There are 14 residues in the CDR3. Germline loops: CDR1 MNHEY, CDR2 SVGAGI. Deletions cut 7 bases from V and 5 bases from J, with 17 bases between. The DNA for the CDR3 is TGTGCCAGCACCACAGGTCCCTCGGGCGAGACCCAGTACTTC. Protein sequence: CASTTGPSGETQYF.

This clone came up once. This rearrangement joins TRBV6-5 to TRBJ2-1, with a possible D match to TRBD1 (6 bases). Trimming shortened V by 7 bases and J by 4 bases, and 17 bases separated the two germline ends. The CDR3 covers 15 residues. CDR1 and CDR2 (germline): MNHEY, SVGAGI. Here the CDR3 DNA reads TGTGCCAGCATGGCCCCCTGGGGGCTTTACAATGAGCAGTTCTTC. Translating gives CASMAPWGLYNEQFF.

The chain combines TRBV3-1 (or the pseudogene TRBV3-2) with TRBJ2-7; possible D gene TRBD1, 8 bases. CDR1 and CDR2 (germline): LGHDT, YNNKEL (reference sequence). This CDR3 is 16 amino acids long. Trimming pared 5 bases from V and 4 bases from J, leaving 21 bases between. The CDR3 nucleotides read TGTGCCAGCAGCTATGGGAGGGGGACAGGTAGGTACGAGCAGTACTTC. This codes for CASSYGRGTGRYEQYF.

As for this clone: This sample includes further DNA sequences coding for the same CDR3. The chain joins TRBV7-9 to TRBJ1-4; D is possibly TRBD1 (6 bases). The germline V gene encodes CDR1 SEHNR and CDR2 FQNEAQ (reference sequence). Trimming took off 5 bases at V and 4 bases at J, with 8 bases between the two ends. The CDR3 has 13 residues. The CDR3 loop is CASSLDSNEKLFF. DNA of the CDR3: TGTGCCAGCAGCCTGGACAGTAATGAAAAACTGTTTTTT.

V usage is TRBV5-1 and J usage is TRBJ1-1, with D possibly matching TRBD1 (6 bases). The CDR3 is made up of 15 amino acids. Per germline, CDR1 SGHRS and CDR2 YFSETQ. V lost 3 bases to trimming and J lost 0 bases, with 12 bases between them. CDR3 in DNA: TGCGCCAGCAGCTGGGGAGGGGGACTGAACACTGAAGCTTTCTTT. Translated, it gives CASSWGGGLNTEAFF. Together with reference TRBV5-1 and TRBJ1-1, the CDR3 gives the full variable domain: KAGVTQTPRYLIKTRGQQVTLSCSPISGHRSVSWYQQTPGQGLQFLFEYFSETQRNKGNFPGRFSGRQFSNSRSEMNVSTLELGDSALYLCASSWGGGLNTEAFFGQGTRLTVV.

The V gene is TRBV15, the J gene TRBJ2-3; TRBD2 agrees at 15 bases. The CDR3 runs 19 residues. Germline lookup yields CDR1 LNHNV and CDR2 YYDKDF (reference sequence). V shed 5 bases, J shed 5 bases, and the junction held 14 bases outside the gene matches. Written as DNA, the CDR3 is TGTGCCACCAGCCCCGCAGGACTAGCGGGGGGGGCGAGGGTAGATACGCAGTATTTT. Translation gives CATSPAGLAGGARVDTQYF.

The genes are TRBV6-1 and TRBJ2-1, with D uncertain. The CDR3 contains 16 residues. CDR1 is MNHNS and CDR2 is SASEGT in the germline V gene. Trimming took off 1 base at V and 3 bases at J, with 13 bases between the two ends. This CDR3 is CASSEGVSPGYNEQFF. The CDR3 DNA reads as TGTGCCAGCAGTGAAGGTGTCTCTCCCGGCTACAATGAGCAGTTCTTC.

The J gene is TRBJ1-2, the V gene TRBV20-1; no reliable D call. This CDR3 contains 11 residues. In germline, CDR1 is DFQATT, CDR2 SNEGSKA (reference sequence). V was pared by 7 bases and J by 6 bases, with 12 bases between. Written as DNA, the CDR3 is TGCAGTGGCGGCCTAGATGATGGCTACACCTTC. It translates to CSGGLDDGYTF.

V is TRBV11-3 and J is TRBJ2-3; 10 positions match TRBD2. Germline-derived CDR1 and CDR2 are SGHNT and YENEEA. The CDR3 has 18 residues. Germline trimming cut 0 bases from V and 1 base from J; bases unmatched to any gene: 7. The CDR3 DNA is TGTGCCAGCAGCTTAGAATCTCCGCTAGCGGGGGGCACAGATACGCAGTATTTT. It yields the protein CASSLESPLAGGTDTQYF.

This rearrangement joins TRBV12-5 to TRBJ2-5, with 8 bases that match TRBD2. Germline-derived CDR1 and CDR2 are LGHNT and FRNRAP. The CDR3 is made up of 17 amino acids. Trimming at V came to 7 bases and at J to 4 bases, leaving 17 bases not matched to a gene. The DNA for the CDR3 is TGTGCTAGTGCCTTCGGGGGGGGTGACGATGTTGGAGAGACCCAGTACTTC. It translates to CASAFGGGDDVGETQYF.

The chain recombines TRBV2 with TRBJ2-6; D is uncertain. The CDR3 contains 16 residues. Trimming cost V 4 bases and J 2 bases, with 12 bases left between them. Germline CDR1 SNHLY, CDR2 FYNNEI. This CDR3 is CASSGIEKPGANVLTF. The DNA of the CDR3 is TGTGCCAGCAGTGGGATCGAAAAGCCTGGGGCCAACGTCCTGACTTTC.

This clone was seen once. This chain connects TRBV5-1 to TRBJ1-1; maybe TRBD1 (5 bases). The CDR3 extends over 16 amino acids. Trimming shortened V by 0 bases and J by 0 bases, and 12 bases separated the two germline ends. Germline loops: CDR1 SGHRS, CDR2 YFSETQ. The chain's CDR3 is CASSLDPGILNTEAFF. CDR3 DNA: TGCGCCAGCAGCTTGGACCCAGGGATTTTGAACACTGAAGCTTTCTTT.

The chain uses TRBV7-3 and TRBJ1-2; D is unclear. Germline-derived CDR1 and CDR2 are SGHTA and FQGTGA. V was pared by 0 bases and J by 4 bases, with 9 bases between. CDR3 length: 14 amino acids. The CDR3 protein is CASSLTPSAYGYTF. CDR3 nucleotides: TGTGCCAGCAGCTTAACTCCGTCGGCCTATGGCTACACCTTC.

The rearrangement links TRBV4-1 to TRBJ1-4; TRBD1 might be the D (5 bases). Trimming cost V 3 bases and J 13 bases, with 9 bases left between them. The CDR3 consists of 11 residues. Germline assignment: CDR1 MGHRA and CDR2 YSYEKL. CDR3 amino acids: CASSHLRGLFF. As DNA, the CDR3 is TGCGCCAGCAGCCATTTGAGGGGACTGTTTTTT.